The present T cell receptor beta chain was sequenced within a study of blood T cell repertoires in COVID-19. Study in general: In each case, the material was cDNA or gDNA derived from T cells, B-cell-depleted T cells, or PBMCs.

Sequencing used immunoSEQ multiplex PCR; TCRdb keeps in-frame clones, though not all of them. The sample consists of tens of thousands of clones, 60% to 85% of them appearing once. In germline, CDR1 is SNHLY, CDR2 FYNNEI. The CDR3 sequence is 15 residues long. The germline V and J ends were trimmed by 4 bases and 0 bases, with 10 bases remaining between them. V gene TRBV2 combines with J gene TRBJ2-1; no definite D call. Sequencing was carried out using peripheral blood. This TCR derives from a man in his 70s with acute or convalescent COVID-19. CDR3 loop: CASSARISSYNEQFF. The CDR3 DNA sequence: TGTGCCAGCAGTGCCAGGATCAGCTCCTACAATGAGCAGTTCTTC.